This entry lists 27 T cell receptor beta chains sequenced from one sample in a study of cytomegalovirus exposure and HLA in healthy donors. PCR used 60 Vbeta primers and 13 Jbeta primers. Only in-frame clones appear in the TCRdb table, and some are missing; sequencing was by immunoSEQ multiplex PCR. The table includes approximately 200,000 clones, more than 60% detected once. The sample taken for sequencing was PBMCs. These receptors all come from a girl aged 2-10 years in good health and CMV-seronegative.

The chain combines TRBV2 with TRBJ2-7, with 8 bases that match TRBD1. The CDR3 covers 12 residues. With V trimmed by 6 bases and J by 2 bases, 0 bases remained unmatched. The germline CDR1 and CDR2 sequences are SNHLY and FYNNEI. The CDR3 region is CASRDRAYEQYF. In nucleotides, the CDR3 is TGTGCCAGCAGGGACAGGGCCTACGAGCAGTACTTC.

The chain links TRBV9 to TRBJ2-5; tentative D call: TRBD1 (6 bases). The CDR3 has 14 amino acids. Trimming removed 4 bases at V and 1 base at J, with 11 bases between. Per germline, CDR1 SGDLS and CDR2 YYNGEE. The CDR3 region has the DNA TGTGCCAGCAGCCTTCGGGACACCCAAGAGACCCAGTACTTC. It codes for CASSLRDTQETQYF.

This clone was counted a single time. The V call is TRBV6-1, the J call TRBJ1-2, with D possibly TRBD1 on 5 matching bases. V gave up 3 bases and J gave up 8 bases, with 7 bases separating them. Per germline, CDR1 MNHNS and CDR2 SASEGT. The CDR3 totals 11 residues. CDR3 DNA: TGTGCCAGCAGTGAGGGGGGAGGCTACACCTTC. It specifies CASSEGGGYTF.

The CDR3 DNA reads as TGTGCCATCAGTGTCGCGGGAGACGGCTACACCTTC. The encoded protein is CAISVAGDGYTF. The chain employs TRBV10-3 and TRBJ1-2; D is ambiguous. There are 12 residues in the CDR3. Per the germline V gene, CDR1 is ENHRY and CDR2 is SYGVKD. V lost 4 bases, J lost 8 bases, and 11 bases lay in between.

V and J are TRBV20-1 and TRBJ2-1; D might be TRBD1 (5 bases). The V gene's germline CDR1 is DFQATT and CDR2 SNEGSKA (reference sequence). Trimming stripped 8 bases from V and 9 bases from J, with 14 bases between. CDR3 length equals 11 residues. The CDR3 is CSPAQGGEQFF. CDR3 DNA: TGCAGTCCGGCCCAGGGCGGTGAGCAGTTCTTC.

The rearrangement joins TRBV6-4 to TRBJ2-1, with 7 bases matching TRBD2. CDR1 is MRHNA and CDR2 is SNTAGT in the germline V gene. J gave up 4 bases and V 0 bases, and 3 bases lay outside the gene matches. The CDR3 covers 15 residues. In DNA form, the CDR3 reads TGTGCCAGCAGTGACTCGCCTAGCGGTTACAATGAGCAGTTCTTC. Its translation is CASSDSPSGYNEQFF.

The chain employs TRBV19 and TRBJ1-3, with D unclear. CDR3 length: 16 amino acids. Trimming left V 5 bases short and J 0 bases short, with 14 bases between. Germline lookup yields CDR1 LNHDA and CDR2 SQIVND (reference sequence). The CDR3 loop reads CASSPLPGSSGNTIYF. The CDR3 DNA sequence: TGTGCCAGTAGTCCGCTCCCGGGAAGCTCTGGAAACACCATATATTTT. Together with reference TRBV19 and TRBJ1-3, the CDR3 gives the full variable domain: DGGITQSPKYLFRKEGQNVTLSCEQNLNHDAMYWYRQDPGQGLRLIYYSQIVNDFQKGDIAEGYSVSREKKESFPLTVTSAQKNPTAFYLCASSPLPGSSGNTIYFGEGSWLTVV.

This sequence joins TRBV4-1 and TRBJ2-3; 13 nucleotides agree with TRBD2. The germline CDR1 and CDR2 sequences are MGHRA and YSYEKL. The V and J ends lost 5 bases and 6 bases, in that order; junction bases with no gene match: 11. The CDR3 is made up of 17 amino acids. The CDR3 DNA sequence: TGCGCCAGCAGCACCCGGACTAGCGGGGGCAAATCGGATACGCAGTATTTT. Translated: CASSTRTSGGKSDTQYF.

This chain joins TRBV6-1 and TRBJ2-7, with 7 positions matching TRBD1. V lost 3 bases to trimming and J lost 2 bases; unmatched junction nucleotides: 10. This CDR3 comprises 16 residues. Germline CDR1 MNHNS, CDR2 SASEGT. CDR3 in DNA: TGTGCCAGCAGTGACCTAGTGGGGACAGAGACCTACGAGCAGTACTTC. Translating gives CASSDLVGTETYEQYF.

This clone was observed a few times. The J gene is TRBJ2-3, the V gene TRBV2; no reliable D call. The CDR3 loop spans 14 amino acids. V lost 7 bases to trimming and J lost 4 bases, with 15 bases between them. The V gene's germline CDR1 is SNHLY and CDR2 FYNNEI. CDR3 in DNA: TGTGCCAGCATTTGGGCCCCCGCCGCAGATACGCAGTATTTT. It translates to CASIWAPAADTQYF.

CDR3 coding DNA: TGTGCCAGCAGCTTAGAAGGTGTGACAGGGCACGGCGAGCAGTACTTC. Translated, it gives CASSLEGVTGHGEQYF. The chain combines TRBV11-2 with TRBJ2-7; TRBD1 aligns across 7 bases. The CDR3 is 16 amino acids. V was pared by 0 bases and J by 6 bases, with 11 bases of the junction left unmatched. CDR1 and CDR2 from the germline V gene are SGHAT and FQNNGV.

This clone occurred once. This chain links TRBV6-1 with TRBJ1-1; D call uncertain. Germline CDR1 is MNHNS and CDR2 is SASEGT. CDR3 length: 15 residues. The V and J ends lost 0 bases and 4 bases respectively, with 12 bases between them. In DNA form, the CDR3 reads TGTGCCAGCAGTGAAGCGGGCTTGACGAGCACTGAAGCTTTCTTT. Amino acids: CASSEAGLTSTEAFF.

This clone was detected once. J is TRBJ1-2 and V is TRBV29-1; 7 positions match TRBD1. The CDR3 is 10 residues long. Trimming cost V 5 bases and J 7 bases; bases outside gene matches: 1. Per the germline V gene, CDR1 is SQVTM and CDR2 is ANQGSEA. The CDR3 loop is CSVRDSGYTF. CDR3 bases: TGCAGCGTTAGGGACAGTGGCTACACCTTC. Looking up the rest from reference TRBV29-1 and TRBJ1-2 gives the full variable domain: SAVISQKPSRDICQRGTSLTIQCQVDSQVTMMFWYRQQPGQSLTLIATANQGSEATYESGFVIDKFPISRPNLTFSTLTVSNMSPEDSSIYLCSVRDSGYTFGSGTRLTVV.

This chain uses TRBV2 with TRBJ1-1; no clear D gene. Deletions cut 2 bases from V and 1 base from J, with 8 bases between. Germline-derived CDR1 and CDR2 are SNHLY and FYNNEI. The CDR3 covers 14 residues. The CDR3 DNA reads TGTGCCAGCAGTGAACAACCTACGAACACTGAAGCTTTCTTT. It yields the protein CASSEQPTNTEAFF. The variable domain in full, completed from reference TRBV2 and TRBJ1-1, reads EPEVTQTPSHQVTQMGQEVILRCVPISNHLYFYWYRQILGQKVEFLVSFYNNEISEKSEIFDDQFSVERPDGSNFTLKIRSTKLEDSAMYFCASSEQPTNTEAFFGQGTRLTVV.

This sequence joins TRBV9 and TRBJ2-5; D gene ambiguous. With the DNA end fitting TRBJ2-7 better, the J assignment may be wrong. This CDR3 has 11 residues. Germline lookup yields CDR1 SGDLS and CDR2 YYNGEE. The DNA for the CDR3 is TGTGCCAGCAGCCCCCCCTACGAGCAGTACTTC. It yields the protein CASSPPYEQYF.

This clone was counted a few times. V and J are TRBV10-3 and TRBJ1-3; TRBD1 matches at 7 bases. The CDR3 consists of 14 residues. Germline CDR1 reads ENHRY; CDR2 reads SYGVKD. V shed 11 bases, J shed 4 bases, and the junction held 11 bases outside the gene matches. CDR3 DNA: TGTGCCTCATCCCAGGGGGTTGGAGGAAACACCATATATTTT. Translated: CASSQGVGGNTIYF.

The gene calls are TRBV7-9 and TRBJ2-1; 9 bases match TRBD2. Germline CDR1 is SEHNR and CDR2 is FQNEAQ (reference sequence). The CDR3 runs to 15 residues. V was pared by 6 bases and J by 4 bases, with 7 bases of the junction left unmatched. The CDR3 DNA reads TGTGCCAGCAGGTTGGGACTAGCAGAGTACAATGAGCAGTTCTTC. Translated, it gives CASRLGLAEYNEQFF.

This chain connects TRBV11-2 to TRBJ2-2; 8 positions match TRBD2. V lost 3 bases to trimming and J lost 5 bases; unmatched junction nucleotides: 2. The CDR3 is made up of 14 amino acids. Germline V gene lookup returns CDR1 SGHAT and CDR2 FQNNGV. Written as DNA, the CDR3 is TGTGCCAGCAGCTTCCAGCGGGGGACCGGGGAGCTGTTTTTT. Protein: CASSFQRGTGELFF.

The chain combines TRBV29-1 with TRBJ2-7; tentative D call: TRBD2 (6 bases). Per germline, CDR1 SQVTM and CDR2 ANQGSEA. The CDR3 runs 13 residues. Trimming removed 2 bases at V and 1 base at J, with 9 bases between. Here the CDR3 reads CSVELGGSYEQYF. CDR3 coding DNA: TGCAGCGTTGAATTGGGAGGTTCCTACGAGCAGTACTTC.

DNA of the CDR3: TGTGCCAGCAGTGAAATAGGGGGGGCCCTAGGAGGCTACACCTTC. As protein: CASSEIGGALGGYTF. The genes are TRBV25-1 and TRBJ1-2; D may be TRBD1 (6 bases). The length of the CDR3 is 15 residues. V lost 2 bases, J lost 8 bases, and 18 bases lay in between. Germline CDR1 reads MGHDK; CDR2 reads SYGVNS.

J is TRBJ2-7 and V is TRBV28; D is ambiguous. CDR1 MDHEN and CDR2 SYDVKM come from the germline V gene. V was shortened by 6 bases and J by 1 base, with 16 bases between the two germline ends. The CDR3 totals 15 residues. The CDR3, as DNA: TGTGCCAGCAGCAAAACATCCGGGTTTTCCTACGAGCAGTACTTC. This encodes CASSKTSGFSYEQYF.

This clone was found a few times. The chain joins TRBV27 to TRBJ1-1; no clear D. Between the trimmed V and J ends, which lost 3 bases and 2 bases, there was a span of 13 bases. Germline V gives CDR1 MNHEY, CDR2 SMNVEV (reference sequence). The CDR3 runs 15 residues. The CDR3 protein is CASSFLGIRNTEAFF. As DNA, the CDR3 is TGTGCCAGCAGTTTTCTAGGAATTAGAAACACTGAAGCTTTCTTT.

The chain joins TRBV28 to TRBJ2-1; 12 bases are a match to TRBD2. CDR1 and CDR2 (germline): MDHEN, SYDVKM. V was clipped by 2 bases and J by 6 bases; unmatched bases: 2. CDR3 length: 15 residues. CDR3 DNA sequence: TGTGCCAGCAGTTTAGGACTAGCGGGGCTCAATGAGCAGTTCTTC. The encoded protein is CASSLGLAGLNEQFF.

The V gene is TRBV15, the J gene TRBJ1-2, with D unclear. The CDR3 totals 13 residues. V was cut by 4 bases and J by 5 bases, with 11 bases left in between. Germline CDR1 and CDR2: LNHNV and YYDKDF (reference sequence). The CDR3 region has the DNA TGTGCCACCAGCACCCGACGGGGATATGGCTACACCTTC. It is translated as CATSTRRGYGYTF.

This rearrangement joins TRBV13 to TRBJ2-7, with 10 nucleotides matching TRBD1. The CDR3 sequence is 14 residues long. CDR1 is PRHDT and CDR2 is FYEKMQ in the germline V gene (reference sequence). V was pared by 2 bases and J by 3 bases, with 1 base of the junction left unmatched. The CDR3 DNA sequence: TGTGCCAGCAGCTTAAGGACAGGGGGCTACGAGCAGTACTTC. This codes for CASSLRTGGYEQYF. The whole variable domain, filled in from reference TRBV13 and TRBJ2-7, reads AAGVIQSPRHLIKEKRETATLKCYPIPRHDTVYWYQQGPGQDPQFLISFYEKMQSDKGSIPDRFSAQQFSDYHSELNMSSLELGDSALYFCASSLRTGGYEQYFGPGTRLTVT.

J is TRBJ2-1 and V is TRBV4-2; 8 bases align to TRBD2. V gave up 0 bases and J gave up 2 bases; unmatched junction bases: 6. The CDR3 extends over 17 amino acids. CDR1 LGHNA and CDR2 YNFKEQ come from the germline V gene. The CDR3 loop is CASSQDPAGAAYNEQFF. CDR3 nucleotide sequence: TGTGCCAGCAGCCAAGACCCAGCGGGAGCAGCCTACAATGAGCAGTTCTTC.

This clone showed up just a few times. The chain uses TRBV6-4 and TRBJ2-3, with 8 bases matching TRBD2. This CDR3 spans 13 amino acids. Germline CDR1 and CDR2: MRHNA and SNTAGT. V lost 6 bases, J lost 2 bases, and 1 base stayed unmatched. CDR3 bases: TGTGCCAGCAGCGGGGGGGCCACAGATACGCAGTATTTT. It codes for CASSGGATDTQYF.